The TCR beta chain under discussion was sequenced for a study of blood T cell repertoires in COVID-19. Across the whole study: Collection of acute and convalescent COVID-19 samples took place in the United States, Italy and Spain. In each case, the material was cDNA or gDNA derived from T cells, B-cell-depleted T cells, or PBMCs.

In the study's own analysis: For nucleated cells, counts were estimated from reference gene primer amplification. The repertoire was sequenced with immunoSEQ multiplex PCR; TCRdb's copy has only in-frame clones and lacks some. From that table come the V and J calls and clone size; the DNA was used to work out D and trimming. Among roughly 440,000 clones listed, approximately 88% were seen once. Seattle's cohort entered during active infection and was followed longitudinally. J was trimmed by 6 bases and V by 6 bases; bases with no gene match: 13. Germline V gene lookup returns CDR1 MNHEY and CDR2 SVGAGI. The CDR3 consists of 15 residues.

Material: peripheral blood. The receptor comes from a woman in her 50s with COVID-19, enrolled during active disease. V gene TRBV6-5 combines with J gene TRBJ1-2, with 7 bases that match TRBD1. As DNA, the CDR3 is TGTGCCAGCAGATCAAGACCGGGACAGTCGGATGGCTACACCTTC. Translated, it gives CASRSRPGQSDGYTF.